A selection of T cell receptor beta chains follows, all from one sample in a study of monozygotic twins with inflammatory bowel disease. For each CDR3 protein, TCRdb gives one entry from its re-call of the 5' RACE reads, without DNA. The sample totals around 230,000 distinct CDR3 sequences. What was sequenced was blood. These receptor sequences come from a human donor with ulcerative colitis or Crohn's disease, or a healthy co-twin of an affected twin (not recorded which). Each CDR3 is given with its conserved first and last residue. Each record gives: clone size, J gene, CDR3 length, V gene, CDR3 protein. Part of the rows lack a size; the others show once, few, many or a class for expanded clones.

- TRBJ1-1 14 TRBV5-6 CASSLRQQSAEAFF
- TRBJ2-1 21 TRBV7-3 CASSSRGLGVSRRGTYNEQFF
- TRBJ2-7 16 TRBV14 CASSLHGTGAAYEQYF
- TRBJ2-7 15 TRBV9 CASSVEGQSLGEQYF
- TRBJ2-1 17 TRBV3-1 CASSQDFPSGGGDEQFF
- TRBJ2-1 15 TRBV5-1 CASGFSGTGYNEQFF
- TRBJ2-3 16 TRBV9 CASSATGDRGTDTQYF
- TRBJ1-6 16 TRBV5-1 CASSDWRGANNSPLHF
- TRBJ2-5 15 TRBV5-1 CASSRDRAYQETQYF
- TRBJ2-5 14 TRBV7-2 CASSFAGGPETQYF
- TRBJ2-1 14 TRBV9 CASSVEADYNEQFF
- TRBJ2-1 13 TRBV5-1 CASSLEGENEQFF
- TRBJ2-7 15 TRBV4-2 CASSQDPGGGYEQYF
- TRBJ2-7 16 TRBV12-3/TRBV12-4 CASSLGMRTGTYEQYF
- TRBJ2-1 14 TRBV6-6 CASSPTGRGTGQFF
- TRBJ1-5 15 TRBV2 CASSSTGPVNQPQHF
- TRBJ1-1 15 TRBV3-1 CASRVGRFLGAEAFF
- TRBJ2-3 13 TRBV29-1 CTVGGRRTDTQYF
- TRBJ1-1 15 TRBV5-1 CASSFHRTGDTEAFF
- TRBJ1-2 12 TRBV7-2 CASSLTGLGYTF
- TRBJ1-4 15 TRBV9 CASSVGGRRDEKLFF
- TRBJ2-1 14 TRBV5-1 CANSYGERGNEQFF
- TRBJ1-1 17 TRBV7-6 CASSLNTDRPSATEAFF
- TRBJ2-3 12 TRBV11-2 CASSYSTDTQYF
- TRBJ2-5 12 TRBV20-1 CSGNPGGETQYF
- TRBJ2-6 17 TRBV18 CASSTGTGGPGANVLTF
- TRBJ1-5 14 TRBV4-1 CASSQERSNQPQHF
- TRBJ1-2 13 TRBV5-1 CASSLVSEYGYTF
- TRBJ1-1 14 TRBV3-1 CASSPSGMNTEAFF
- TRBJ2-4 14 TRBV7-9 CASSPPGAKNIQYF
- TRBJ2-5 14 TRBV12-3/TRBV12-4 CASSLRRQVETQYF
- TRBJ2-6 13 TRBV12-3/TRBV12-4 CASSTTGANVLTF
- TRBJ1-2 15 TRBV5-4 CASSPQGTAIYGYTF
- TRBJ2-7 14 TRBV15 CATSREAGPYEQYF
- TRBJ2-2 14 TRBV12-3/TRBV12-4 CASSLPQDTGELFF
- TRBJ1-1 16 TRBV19 CPSIKRRGPSNTEAFF
- TRBJ1-1 13 TRBV12-3/TRBV12-4 CASSFGGGTEAFF
- TRBJ1-1 13 TRBV5-8 CASTGTYGTEAFF
- TRBJ2-5 16 TRBV6-1 CASSDWTGVDEETQYF
- TRBJ2-7 17 TRBV7-9 CASSSLKTDATGVEQYF
- TRBJ2-3 12 TRBV12-3/TRBV12-4 CASSLQTDTQYF
- TRBJ2-1 15 TRBV7-9 CASSFDRGSYNEQFF
- TRBJ2-3 15 TRBV5-4 CASSLTSDITDTQYF
- TRBJ2-3 15 TRBV5-1 CASSILAGMADTQYF
- TRBJ2-1 13 TRBV12-3/TRBV12-4 CASSLRRGNEQFF
- TRBJ2-7 17 TRBV3-1 CASSQGWGRTKLYEQYF
- TRBJ1-1 16 TRBV5-1 CASSLGAGALNTEAFF
- TRBJ2-5 13 TRBV5-5 CASSLLVRETQYF
- TRBJ1-1 14 TRBV11-2 CASSLDVANTEAFF
medium-sized TRBJ2-2 13 TRBV7-2 CASSLSTGRELFF
- TRBJ2-1 13 TRBV7-2 CASGPGRPSEQFF
- TRBJ1-1 13 TRBV6-1 CASITGRLTEAFF
- TRBJ1-2 12 TRBV28 CASIDLRGGYTF
- TRBJ2-7 12 TRBV10-3 CAISPDPYEQYF